This T cell receptor beta chain is from a study of response to subunit inactivated influenza vaccine. Germline V gene lookup returns CDR1 SGHRS and CDR2 YFSETQ. The CDR3 loop spans 15 amino acids. V dropped 7 bases and J dropped 1; count of bases not matched to a gene: 7. Each CDR3 protein is one row after TCRdb ran MiXCR on the RT-PCR reads. The sample consists of about 800,000 distinct CDR3 sequences, roughly 20% of them appearing once. The chain uses TRBV5-1 and TRBJ2-1, with 8 bases aligning to TRBD2. The sequences come from PBMCs from blood, collected about 5 days after vaccination. This receptor was taken from a man in his fifties who received an inactivated influenza vaccine. The CDR3 bases are TGCGCCAGCCAAGAGGCGGGAGGTTCCTACAATGAGCAGTTCTTC. This encodes CASQEAGGSYNEQFF.